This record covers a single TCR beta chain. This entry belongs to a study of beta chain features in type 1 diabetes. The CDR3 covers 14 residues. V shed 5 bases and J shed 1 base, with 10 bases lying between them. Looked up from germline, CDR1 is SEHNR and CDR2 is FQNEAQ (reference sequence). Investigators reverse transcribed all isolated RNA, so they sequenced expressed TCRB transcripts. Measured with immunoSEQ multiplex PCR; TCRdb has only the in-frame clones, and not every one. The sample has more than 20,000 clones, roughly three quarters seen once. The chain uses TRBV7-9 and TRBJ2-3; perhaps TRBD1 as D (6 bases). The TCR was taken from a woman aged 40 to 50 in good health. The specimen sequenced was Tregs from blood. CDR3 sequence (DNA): TGTGCCAGCAGCCCAAAGGGGGGCACAGATACGCAGTATTTT. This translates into CASSPKGGTDTQYF.